A single sample gave rise to the 15 T cell receptor beta chains below, sequenced in a study of CD8+CD57+ T cells in acquired aplastic anemia. CD8+CD57+ cell expansion, shown by flow cytometry, had occurred in the patients selected for sequencing. TCR beta VDJ and CDR3 profiles were obtained from a genomic DNA template. TCRdb reprocessed the reads with MiXCR, giving one entry per CDR3 protein. This table has about 160,000 distinct CDR3 sequences, around 52% appearing once. Sequencing was performed on sorted CD4+, CD8+, or CD8+CD57+ T cells (not recorded which) from PBMCs. These receptors originate from a human donor with aplastic anemia.

This clonotype was counted ten times or more. V is TRBV4-2 and J is TRBJ2-1; D might be TRBD1 (7 bases). The V gene lost 0 bases and the J gene lost 4 bases, with 16 bases spanning the gap. The germline V gene has CDR1 LGHNA and CDR2 YNFKEQ. The CDR3 is 17 amino acids. Here the CDR3 reads CASSQEGGAGQYNEQFF. In nucleotides, the CDR3 is TGTGCCAGCAGCCAAGAGGGCGGCGCGGGACAGTACAATGAGCAGTTCTTC.

With respect to this clonotype: Being one base from a much bigger clone, this may be a read error. This chain joins TRBV25-1 and TRBJ2-7; 8 positions agree with TRBD1. Per the germline V gene, CDR1 is MGHDK and CDR2 is SYGVNS. The trim removed 3 bases at V and 2 bases at J, leaving 3 bases unmatched. The CDR3 extends over 14 amino acids. CDR3 in amino acids: CASSDRGHPYEQYF. The CDR3 nucleotides are TGTGCCAGCAGTGACAGGGGGCATCCCTACGAGCAGTACTTC.

This chain uses TRBV20-1 with TRBJ2-3, with 10 bases matching TRBD2. After removal of 2 bases from V and 1 base from J, the junction contained 0 bases not matched to a gene. CDR3 length: 14 amino acids. Germline CDR1 reads DFQATT; CDR2 reads SNEGSKA (reference sequence). CDR3 protein: CSARLAGGTDTQYF. Written as DNA, the CDR3 is TGCAGTGCTAGACTAGCGGGGGGCACAGATACGCAGTATTTT.

This chain joins TRBV7-9 and TRBJ1-3, with D unclear. V lost 10 bases and J 4 bases, leaving 14 bases between the germline ends. Looked up from germline, CDR1 is SEHNR and CDR2 is FQNEAQ (reference sequence). This CDR3 is 13 amino acids long. The CDR3 reads CATPRKMGNTIYF. In nucleotides, the CDR3 is TGTGCCACCCCGAGGAAGATGGGAAACACCATATATTTT.

Comments on this clonotype: This clone may be a read error of a much larger clone one base away. This chain joins TRBV13 and TRBJ1-1; TRBD1 matches at 10 bases. V gave up 8 bases and J gave up 4 bases; unmatched junction bases: 16. Germline V gene lookup returns CDR1 PRHDT and CDR2 FYEKMQ (reference sequence). The CDR3 has 17 residues. CDR3 loop: CASGPTGTGARGTEAFF. In DNA form, the CDR3 reads TGTGCCAGCGGACCCACCGGGACAGGGGCGAGGGGCACTGAAGCTTTCTTT.

This clonotype was counted between two and nine times. Being one base from a much bigger clone, this may be a read error. This chain links TRBV19 with TRBJ2-5, with 10 bases identical to TRBD1. Germline CDR1 LNHDA, CDR2 SQIVND (reference sequence). CDR3 length equals 20 residues. CDR3 region: CAGSAGTGEGGRPGSETQYF. The CDR3 nucleotides read TGTGCCGGTAGTGCCGGGACAGGGGAAGGCGGGAGGCCGGGTTCCGAGACCCAGTACTTC.

For this clonotype: The junction shows a germline mismatch at one end, possibly a read error. The chain couples TRBV7-3 to TRBJ2-7; D possibly corresponds to TRBD1 (5 bases). Germline V gives CDR1 SGHTA, CDR2 FQGTGA. The CDR3 length is 11 residues. The CDR3 DNA is TGTGCCAGCAGTTACTCGACAGAGCAGCACTTC. Translation gives CASSYSTEQHF.

The V call is TRBV18, the J call TRBJ1-5; D is unresolved. The germline gives CDR1 KGHSH, CDR2 LQKENI. The CDR3 extends over 15 amino acids. V was pared by 2 bases and J by 2 bases, with 10 bases between. CDR3: CASSPSQWGNQPQHF. CDR3 in DNA: TGTGCCAGCTCACCAAGTCAGTGGGGCAATCAGCCCCAGCATTTT.

On this clonotype itself: A much bigger clone sits one base away, suggesting this may be a read error. The CDR3 protein is CASNPAAAYNEQFF. CDR3 in DNA: TGTGCCAGCAACCCCGCAGCGGCCTACAATGAGCAGTTCTTC. The J gene is TRBJ2-1, the V gene TRBV11-3; maybe TRBD2 (5 bases). The germline V gene has CDR1 SGHNT and CDR2 YENEEA. The CDR3 has 14 residues. With 7 bases removed from V and 2 bases from J, the gap between germline ends came to 12 bases.

The chain is built from TRBV9 and TRBJ2-7; possibly TRBD2 for D (6 bases). Per germline, CDR1 SGDLS and CDR2 YYNGEE. Trimming left V 0 bases short and J 1 base short, with 8 bases between. The length of the CDR3 is 14 residues. As DNA, the CDR3 is TGTGCCAGCAGCGTAGTGGAGGGTTCCTACGAGCAGTACTTC. Its protein product is CASSVVEGSYEQYF.

This clonotype was seen at least ten times. The chain is built from TRBV4-3 and TRBJ2-5; TRBD2 matches at 8 bases. There are 16 residues in the CDR3. Unmatched junction bases numbered 7, after V lost 0 bases and J lost 4 bases. Germline CDR1 reads LGHNA; CDR2 reads YSLEER. Written as DNA, the CDR3 is TGCGCCAGCAGCCAAGAAGCGGGAGTGAGGGGAGAGACCCAGTACTTC. Translated: CASSQEAGVRGETQYF.

This clonotype was recorded at least ten times. This rearrangement joins TRBV7-9 to TRBJ1-1, with D uncertain. V was cut by 7 bases and J by 1 base, with 10 bases left in between. Germline lookup yields CDR1 SEHNR and CDR2 FQNEAQ (reference sequence). The length of the CDR3 is 13 residues. The DNA of the CDR3 is TGTGCCAGCAAGCCCCAGGAGAACACTGAAGCTTTCTTT. This translates into CASKPQENTEAFF.

The chain links TRBV29-1 to TRBJ2-3; TRBD1 might be the D (5 bases). CDR3 length equals 12 residues. V was shortened by 5 bases and J by 2 bases, with 8 bases between the two germline ends. CDR1 is SQVTM, CDR2 ANQGSEA, per germline. The CDR3 loop reads CSVSTDTDTQYF. The DNA of the CDR3 is TGCAGCGTTTCGACAGACACAGATACGCAGTATTTT.

The chain combines TRBV29-1 with TRBJ2-7; TRBD1 matches at 9 bases. V shed 8 bases, J shed 6 bases, and the junction held 5 bases outside the gene matches. Per germline, CDR1 SQVTM and CDR2 ANQGSEA. The CDR3 is made up of 11 amino acids. DNA of the CDR3: TGCAGCTTAGGACAGGGGAGCGAGCAGTACTTC. This encodes CSLGQGSEQYF.

V usage is TRBV24-1 and J usage is TRBJ1-6; TRBD1 might be the D (6 bases). Germline assignment: CDR1 KGHDR and CDR2 SFDVKD. With 10 bases removed from V and 12 bases from J, the gap between germline ends came to 18 bases. The CDR3 length is 13 residues. This CDR3 is CATNPMRGGPLHF. DNA for the CDR3: TGTGCCACAAACCCAATGAGAGGGGGACCCCTCCACTTT.